One sample yielded the 18 T cell receptor beta chains listed below, sequenced in a study of beta chain features in type 1 diabetes. Expressed TCRB transcripts got sequenced, as all isolated RNA was reverse transcribed. Clones were read by immunoSEQ multiplex PCR, and TCRdb kept only the in-frame ones, dropping some. The table has 350,000 to 400,000 clones, approximately 15% seen once. The specimen sequenced was naive CD4+ T cells from blood. The receptors originated from a young woman in good health.

The chain is built from TRBV18 and TRBJ2-7, with D hard to call. The CDR3 consists of 15 residues. Trimming left V 3 bases short and J 2 bases short, with 14 bases between. The V gene's germline CDR1 is KGHSH and CDR2 LQKENI. CDR3 sequence (DNA): TGTGCCAGCTCACCTCCTAACCGGGTCACCTACGAGCAGTACTTC. This encodes CASSPPNRVTYEQYF.

The table lists this clone with a few counts. The chain uses TRBV7-9 and TRBJ1-5; no firm D call. Trimming took off 7 bases at V and 2 bases at J, with 3 bases between the two ends. From germline, CDR1 is SEHNR and CDR2 FQNEAQ (reference sequence). This CDR3 has 11 amino acids. CDR3: CASKRNQPQHF. Here the CDR3 DNA reads TGTGCCAGCAAGCGCAATCAGCCCCAGCATTTT.

This sequence joins TRBV7-9 and TRBJ2-1, with unresolved D. The CDR3 extends over 14 amino acids. The germline CDR1 and CDR2 sequences are SEHNR and FQNEAQ (reference sequence). V lost 5 bases and J 8 bases, leaving 16 bases between the germline ends. CDR3 coding DNA: TGTGCCAGCAGCCGCGCAATTTCGTCCCATGAGCAGTTCTTC. It translates to CASSRAISSHEQFF.

This chain joins TRBV11-2 and TRBJ2-5, with D possibly TRBD1 on 5 matching bases. The CDR3 runs to 13 residues. V shed 3 bases and J shed 5 bases, with 10 bases lying between them. The V gene's germline CDR1 is SGHAT and CDR2 FQNNGV. The CDR3 sequence: CASSFYRRETQYF. In DNA, the CDR3 is TGTGCCAGCAGCTTCTACAGGCGCGAGACCCAGTACTTC. Complete variable domain (other parts from reference TRBV11-2 and TRBJ2-5): EAGVAQSPRYKIIEKRQSVAFWCNPISGHATLYWYQQILGQGPKLLIQFQNNGVVDDSQLPKDRFSAERLKGVDSTLKIQPAKLEDSAVYLCASSFYRRETQYFGPGTRLLVL.

The chain joins TRBV4-1 to TRBJ2-1, with TRBD2 matching over 8 bases. The V gene end was trimmed by 6 bases and the J gene end by 0 bases; junction bases not matched to a gene: 10. Germline V CDR1 and CDR2: MGHRA, YSYEKL. The CDR3 runs to 17 residues. The DNA of the CDR3 is TGCGCCAGCAGACGGCTAGCGGGTGGTAGCTCCTACAATGAGCAGTTCTTC. This encodes CASRRLAGGSSYNEQFF.

This clone occurred a few times. The chain combines TRBV6-5 with TRBJ2-7, with a possible D match to TRBD2 (5 bases). Germline values: CDR1 MNHEY, CDR2 SVGAGI. The CDR3 has 14 residues. V was shortened by 8 bases and J by 7 bases, with 21 bases between the two germline ends. The CDR3 loop reads CASQRASAPGEQYF. The CDR3 DNA follows: TGTGCCAGCCAACGGGCCTCGGCACCGGGAGAGCAGTACTTC.

The chain is built from TRBV19 and TRBJ2-7; 8 bases map to TRBD1. Germline-derived CDR1 and CDR2 are LNHDA and SQIVND (reference sequence). The CDR3 has 12 residues. With V trimmed by 7 bases and J by 2 bases, 1 base remained unmatched. The CDR3 DNA is TGTGCCAGTATGGACAGGGCCTACGAGCAGTACTTC. It translates to CASMDRAYEQYF.

The V call is TRBV6-5, the J call TRBJ2-3; 7 positions agree with TRBD1. CDR3 length: 14 residues. Germline V gene lookup returns CDR1 MNHEY and CDR2 SVGAGI. V lost 5 bases and J lost 7; bases outside the gene matches: 9. This CDR3 is CASSPQTGLYTQYF. In nucleotides, the CDR3 is TGTGCCAGCAGTCCTCAGACAGGGCTCTATACGCAGTATTTT.

This clone was seen more than once but under ten times. The genes are TRBV5-1 and TRBJ2-3; the D is unclear. Germline V gene lookup returns CDR1 SGHRS and CDR2 YFSETQ. CDR3 length: 13 residues. V lost 0 bases and J lost 5, with 7 bases in between. The CDR3 reads CASSLAFLDTQYF. The CDR3 DNA sequence: TGCGCCAGCAGCTTGGCCTTTTTAGATACGCAGTATTTT.

This clone showed up just a few times. The rearrangement joins TRBV18 to TRBJ2-7, with 7 bases identical to TRBD1. The germline CDR1 and CDR2 sequences are KGHSH and LQKENI. The CDR3 has 13 amino acids. With V trimmed by 6 bases and J by 3 bases, 5 bases remained unmatched. The CDR3, as DNA: TGTGCCAGCTCTCAGGGGGAAAACTACGAGCAGTACTTC. Its translation: CASSQGENYEQYF.

This clone was detected a few times. The chain recombines TRBV30 with TRBJ1-2, with D unresolved. CDR3 size: 10 residues. Trimming stripped 2 bases from V and 9 bases from J, with 7 bases between. CDR1 is GTSNPN and CDR2 is SVGIG in the germline V gene (reference sequence). The CDR3 is CAWSQESYTF. The CDR3 DNA reads TGTGCCTGGAGTCAAGAGAGCTACACCTTC.

This clone was seen a handful of times. For the CDR3, the DNA is TGTGCCAGCAGCGGGACAGGGGGCTCCTACGAGCAGTACTTC. Translated: CASSGTGGSYEQYF. V gene TRBV5-4 combines with J gene TRBJ2-7, with 11 bases aligning to TRBD1. The CDR3 totals 14 residues. The V gene's germline CDR1 is SGHNT and CDR2 YYREEE (reference sequence). J gave up 0 bases and V 4 bases, and 0 bases lay outside the gene matches. Full variable domain (remainder filled in from reference TRBV5-4 and TRBJ2-7): ETGVTQSPTHLIKTRGQQVTLRCSSQSGHNTVSWYQQALGQGPQFIFQYYREEENGRGNFPPRFSGLQFPNYSSELNVNALELDDSALYLCASSGTGGSYEQYFGPGTRLTVT.

There are a few counts of this clone. V is TRBV11-2 and J is TRBJ2-7; TRBD1 matches at 9 bases. Unmatched junction bases numbered 5, after V lost 4 bases and J lost 4 bases. The CDR3 totals 14 residues. CDR1 and CDR2 (germline): SGHAT, FQNNGV. CDR3 residues: CASSSDRGGYEQYF. The CDR3 DNA is TGTGCCAGCAGCTCCGACAGGGGGGGTTACGAGCAGTACTTC.

The chain has TRBV19 and TRBJ1-2; D gene uncertain. In germline, CDR1 is LNHDA, CDR2 SQIVND (reference sequence). Trimming shortened V by 0 bases and J by 10 bases, and 12 bases separated the two germline ends. This CDR3 has 13 residues. CDR3 protein: CASSIDRETAYTF. CDR3 coding DNA: TGTGCCAGTAGTATAGACCGGGAGACGGCCTACACCTTC.

This clone has more than one count but fewer than ten. The rearrangement links TRBV7-9 to TRBJ2-6, with a weak D call TRBD2 (5 bases). The germline V gene encodes CDR1 SEHNR and CDR2 FQNEAQ (reference sequence). The CDR3 has 17 residues. V dropped 4 bases and J dropped 0 bases, with 13 bases sitting between them. Here the CDR3 DNA reads TGTGCCAGCAGCTCCCGGACGGGAAGCTCTGGGGCCAACGTCCTGACTTTC. This gives the protein CASSSRTGSSGANVLTF.

This clone was seen only a few times. This chain uses TRBV4-2 with TRBJ2-7, with 8 bases fitting TRBD1. Germline assignment: CDR1 LGHNA and CDR2 YNFKEQ. This CDR3 spans 15 amino acids. After removal of 2 bases from V and 3 bases from J, the junction contained 6 bases not matched to a gene. CDR3 in amino acids: CASSQTYGTGYEQYF. The CDR3 bases are TGTGCCAGCAGCCAAACGTACGGGACAGGCTACGAGCAGTACTTC.

There are a few counts of this clone. The rearrangement uses TRBV5-4 and TRBJ2-2, with 11 positions matching TRBD2. The trim removed 4 bases at V and 1 base at J, leaving 3 bases unmatched. This CDR3 comprises 16 residues. From germline, CDR1 is SGHNT and CDR2 YYREEE (reference sequence). CDR3 coding DNA: TGTGCCAGCAGCCCGGGGACTAGCGGGAACACCGGGGAGCTGTTTTTT. Its translation is CASSPGTSGNTGELFF.

This clone has just a few counts. Here the CDR3 DNA reads TGCGCCAGCAGCTTCATCCGGGGGACTGAAGCTTTCTTT. This sequence encodes CASSFIRGTEAFF. V gene TRBV5-1 combines with J gene TRBJ1-1, with TRBD1 as a possible D gene (5 bases). The CDR3 sequence is 13 residues long. Germline CDR1 is SGHRS and CDR2 is YFSETQ. V was trimmed by 2 bases and J by 5 bases, leaving 10 bases between them. Filled out from reference TRBV5-1 and TRBJ1-1, the complete variable domain reads KAGVTQTPRYLIKTRGQQVTLSCSPISGHRSVSWYQQTPGQGLQFLFEYFSETQRNKGNFPGRFSGRQFSNSRSEMNVSTLELGDSALYLCASSFIRGTEAFFGQGTRLTVV.